Shown below are 6 T cell receptor beta chains from a single sample sequenced in a study of vaccination and CD4 T cells after COVID-19. What these receptors recognize is not known. The Oncomine TCR Beta short-read assay sequenced DNA from cultured CD4+ T cells. TCRdb used MiXCR to reprocess the PCR reads, holding one entry per CDR3 protein. Among around 19,000 distinct CDR3 sequences listed, around 50% were seen once. Sample treatment: roughly nine-day PBMC culture with coronavirus spike peptide pools or control peptides (ViraFEST assay). Input material: CD4+ T cells from blood, cultured in vitro. These receptors came from a human donor who had recovered from COVID-19.

The J gene is TRBJ2-6, the V gene TRBV7-8; D uncertain. The CDR3 has 15 residues. The germline V gene has CDR1 SGHVS and CDR2 FQNEAQ. Trimming shortened V by 5 bases and J by 4 bases, and 12 bases separated the two germline ends. CDR3 loop: CASSRRASGANVLTF. The CDR3, as DNA: TGTGCCAGCAGCAGACGAGCGTCCGGGGCCAACGTCCTGACTTTC.

The table lists this clonotype with a few counts. The CDR3: CASSLVRTRSYEQYF. The CDR3 region has the DNA TGTGCCAGCAGCTTAGTCCGGACACGCTCCTACGAGCAGTACTTC. The chain has TRBV7-8 and TRBJ2-7; TRBD1 might be the D (5 bases). V lost 1 base and J 0 bases, leaving 10 bases between the germline ends. This CDR3 contains 15 residues. Per germline, CDR1 SGHVS and CDR2 FQNEAQ.

This clonotype has only a few counts. V gene TRBV20-1 combines with J gene TRBJ1-1; D remains unclear. V lost 4 bases and J lost 4, with 10 bases in between. There are 12 residues in the CDR3. Germline CDR1 is DFQATT and CDR2 is SNEGSKA (reference sequence). The CDR3 nucleotides are TGCAGTGCTATGAATTCAGCCACTGAAGCTTTCTTT. Amino acid sequence: CSAMNSATEAFF.

With regard to this clonotype: An end of the junction differs from the germline gene, which may be a read error. The chain employs TRBV7-2 and TRBJ1-5, with D unclear. Germline CDR1 reads SGHTA; CDR2 reads FQGNSA. CDR3 length: 15 amino acids. The CDR3 sequence: CAGSFGVSSNQPQHF. DNA for the CDR3: TGTGCCGGCAGCTTTGGAGTATCGAGCAATCAGCCCCAGCATTTT.

The table lists this clonotype with a few counts. The chain is built from TRBV4-1 and TRBJ1-2; D is ambiguous. Trimming took 0 bases from V and 1 from J, leaving 12 bases between them. CDR1 is MGHRA, CDR2 YSYEKL, per germline. This CDR3 region has 16 residues. Written as DNA, the CDR3 is TGCGCCAGCAGCCAAGAGCTGCAGCTTCGTAACTATGGCTACACCTTC. It is translated as CASSQELQLRNYGYTF.

The V gene is TRBV11-1, the J gene TRBJ2-7, with 7 bases that match TRBD1. CDR3 size: 15 residues. CDR1 and CDR2 from the germline V gene are SGHAT and FQDESV (reference sequence). Germline trimming cut 2 bases from V and 4 bases from J; bases unmatched to any gene: 8. The CDR3 DNA follows: TGTGCCAGCAGCTTAATGCTCGGGACAGAGTACGAGCAGTACTTC. It yields the protein CASSLMLGTEYEQYF.